The sequence of this T cell receptor (beta chain) was determined in a study of identical twins. The CDR3 runs 13 residues. TCRdb processed the 5' RACE reads anew with MiXCR; each CDR3 protein has one entry. The profile shows roughly 290,000 distinct CDR3 sequences, more than 8% of them singletons. The data were also submitted as part of a second study, on yellow fever vaccine responses in identical twins.

Sequences were obtained from CD8+ T cells sorted from blood. This sequence originates from a young woman in good health. The V call is TRBV21-1, the J call TRBJ2-5; whether TRBD1, the table's D call, matches the DNA was not checked. TRBV21-1 corresponds to a pseudogene. The chain's CDR3 is CASSKARGETQYF. The CDR3 DNA sequence: TGTGCCAGCAGCAAAGCACGGGGGGAGACCCAGTACTTC.